The 23 T cell receptor beta chains below all came from one sample that was sequenced in a study of blood T cell repertoires in COVID-19. Libraries were prepared by immunoSEQ multiplex PCR; TCRdb keeps only in-frame clonotypes and omits some of them. The sample has about 82,000 clones, approximately 90% seen once; the top ten hold more than 0.95%. Sequenced sample: PBMCs or T cells enriched from blood (not recorded which). The receptor source for this set is a woman between 50 and 59 years old with acute COVID-19.

As for this clone: A junction end diverges from the germline sequence, so it may reflect a read error. The V and J genes are TRBV5-6 and TRBJ2-7, with 7 bases that match TRBD1. The CDR3 runs to 13 residues. Germline CDR1 reads SGHDT; CDR2 reads YYEEEE. Written as DNA, the CDR3 is TGTGCCACCAGCCGGGACAGACAATACGAGCAGTACTTC. Translated, it gives CATSRDRQYEQYF.

The J gene is TRBJ2-1, the V gene TRBV30; 9 bases are a match to TRBD1. Germline-derived CDR1 and CDR2 are GTSNPN and SVGIG (reference sequence). Unmatched junction bases numbered 13, after V lost 0 bases and J lost 13 bases. CDR3 length equals 15 residues. The CDR3 here is CAWSVGGTGRISQFF. Here the CDR3 DNA reads TGTGCCTGGAGTGTAGGGGGGACAGGGCGCATCTCACAGTTCTTC.

The chain employs TRBV7-9 and TRBJ1-1, with 7 bases matching TRBD1. CDR1 is SEHNR, CDR2 FQNEAQ, per germline (reference sequence). V shed 6 bases and J 5 bases; nucleotides not matched to a gene: 3. The CDR3 length is 12 residues. The CDR3 region is CASSQQGTEAFF. The CDR3 DNA reads as TGTGCCAGCAGTCAACAGGGGACTGAAGCTTTCTTT. The full variable domain, with the rest looked up from reference TRBV7-9 and TRBJ1-1, is DTGVSQNPRHKITKRGQNVTFRCDPISEHNRLYWYRQTLGQGPEFLTYFQNEAQLEKSRLLSDRFSAERPKGSFSTLEIQRTEQGDSAMYLCASSQQGTEAFFGQGTRLTVV.

This clone has just a few counts. The rearrangement links TRBV7-2 to TRBJ2-1; 7 bases match TRBD1. V gave up 3 bases and J gave up 1 base; unmatched junction bases: 0. Germline loops: CDR1 SGHTA, CDR2 FQGNSA. The CDR3 totals 14 residues. CDR3 in DNA: TGTGCCAGCAGCTTGGGACAGTCCTACAATGAGCAGTTCTTC. Encoded protein: CASSLGQSYNEQFF. Looking up the rest from reference TRBV7-2 and TRBJ2-1 gives the full variable domain: GAGVSQSPSNKVTEKGKDVELRCDPISGHTALYWYRQSLGQGLEFLIYFQGNSAPDKSGLPSDRFSAERTGGSVSTLTIQRTQQEDSAVYLCASSLGQSYNEQFFGPGTRLTVL.

J is TRBJ1-2 and V is TRBV19, with D uncertain. Germline CDR1 reads LNHDA; CDR2 reads SQIVND (reference sequence). The CDR3 length is 14 residues. Trimming cost V 0 bases and J 2 bases, with 7 bases left between them. The CDR3 here is CASSIEAGNYGYTF. The CDR3 bases are TGTGCCAGTAGTATAGAAGCCGGGAACTATGGCTACACCTTC. Full variable domain (remainder filled in from reference TRBV19 and TRBJ1-2): DGGITQSPKYLFRKEGQNVTLSCEQNLNHDAMYWYRQDPGQGLRLIYYSQIVNDFQKGDIAEGYSVSREKKESFPLTVTSAQKNPTAFYLCASSIEAGNYGYTFGSGTRLTVV.

The chain couples TRBV2 to TRBJ1-5, with 7 bases identical to TRBD1. CDR3 length: 15 amino acids. The J segment lost 0 bases and the V segment lost 2 bases, leaving 1 base of the junction unmatched. The germline gives CDR1 SNHLY, CDR2 FYNNEI. The CDR3: CASSESGGSNQPQHF. CDR3 DNA sequence: TGTGCCAGCAGTGAATCAGGGGGTAGCAATCAGCCCCAGCATTTT.

The chain couples TRBV11-3 to TRBJ2-1; D may be TRBD2 (7 bases). The CDR3 sequence is 16 residues long. The germline gives CDR1 SGHNT, CDR2 YENEEA. The germline V and J ends were trimmed by 4 bases and 7 bases, with 20 bases remaining between them. This CDR3 is CASSSTTGWGGNEQFF. The CDR3 bases are TGTGCCAGCAGCTCCACCACAGGGTGGGGAGGGAATGAGCAGTTCTTC.

V and J are TRBV6-1 and TRBJ2-7; 11 nucleotides agree with TRBD2. The ends lost 3 bases at V and 2 bases at J; junction bases unmatched: 9. The CDR3 extends over 17 amino acids. CDR1 is MNHNS and CDR2 is SASEGT in the germline V gene. The CDR3 region is CASSDPRSGRAAYEQYF. DNA for the CDR3: TGTGCCAGCAGTGACCCCCGTAGCGGGAGGGCGGCCTACGAGCAGTACTTC.

V usage is TRBV24-1 and J usage is TRBJ1-3, with 7 bases lining up with TRBD1. V lost 3 bases to trimming and J lost 8 bases; unmatched junction nucleotides: 6. Germline CDR1 is KGHDR and CDR2 is SFDVKD. The CDR3 has 14 amino acids. CDR3: CATSDTDRHDTIYF. CDR3 bases: TGTGCCACCAGTGATACGGACAGGCACGACACCATATATTTT.

The chain carries TRBV2 and TRBJ1-1; tentative D call: TRBD1 (5 bases). The germline V gene has CDR1 SNHLY and CDR2 FYNNEI. Trimming stripped 6 bases from V and 1 base from J, with 12 bases between. The CDR3 is made up of 14 amino acids. Here the CDR3 DNA reads TGTGCCAGCAGCAGCCGGACACGGAACACTGAAGCTTTCTTT. Its protein is CASSSRTRNTEAFF. The variable domain in full, completed from reference TRBV2 and TRBJ1-1, reads EPEVTQTPSHQVTQMGQEVILRCVPISNHLYFYWYRQILGQKVEFLVSFYNNEISEKSEIFDDQFSVERPDGSNFTLKIRSTKLEDSAMYFCASSSRTRNTEAFFGQGTRLTVV.

The V and J genes are TRBV19 and TRBJ2-1, with 11 bases aligning to TRBD2. CDR3 size: 16 residues. Germline trimming cut 8 bases from V and 5 bases from J; bases unmatched to any gene: 11. Per the germline V gene, CDR1 is LNHDA and CDR2 is SQIVND (reference sequence). The CDR3 nucleotides are TGTGCCAGTGGGGAACAGGCGGGACTAGCGGACAATGAGCAGTTCTTC. Amino acid sequence: CASGEQAGLADNEQFF. Variable domain in full (rest from reference TRBV19 and TRBJ2-1): DGGITQSPKYLFRKEGQNVTLSCEQNLNHDAMYWYRQDPGQGLRLIYYSQIVNDFQKGDIAEGYSVSREKKESFPLTVTSAQKNPTAFYLCASGEQAGLADNEQFFGPGTRLTVL.

V gene TRBV10-3 combines with J gene TRBJ2-3; the match to TRBD2 covers 8 bases. The CDR3 sequence is 16 residues long. The trim removed 2 bases at V and 0 bases at J, leaving 4 bases unmatched. The germline V gene encodes CDR1 ENHRY and CDR2 SYGVKD. The CDR3 nucleotides read TGTGCCATCAGTGAGACTAGCGGAGATAGCACAGATACGCAGTATTTT. Protein sequence: CAISETSGDSTDTQYF.

The rearrangement uses TRBV5-1 and TRBJ2-3; a possible D gene is TRBD1 (6 bases). Trimming cost V 4 bases and J 7 bases, with 10 bases left between them. Per the germline V gene, CDR1 is SGHRS and CDR2 is YFSETQ. This CDR3 comprises 12 residues. This CDR3 reads CASSPTGNTQYF. CDR3 in DNA: TGCGCCAGCAGCCCTACAGGGAATACGCAGTATTTT.

The gene calls are TRBV30 and TRBJ1-5; D unclear. The CDR3 spans 14 residues. The germline gives CDR1 GTSNPN, CDR2 SVGIG (reference sequence). Trimming left V 0 bases short and J 2 bases short, with 8 bases between. The CDR3 reads CAWSVQSGNQPQHF. Here the CDR3 DNA reads TGTGCCTGGAGTGTACAGTCAGGCAATCAGCCCCAGCATTTT.

V and J are TRBV9 and TRBJ2-7, with 7 bases matching TRBD2. The CDR3 covers 15 residues. The V gene's germline CDR1 is SGDLS and CDR2 YYNGEE. V dropped 3 bases and J dropped 2; count of bases not matched to a gene: 8. The CDR3 nucleotides are TGTGCCAGCAGCGCCGCCGGGACTATAACCTACGAGCAGTACTTC. Translation: CASSAAGTITYEQYF.

This chain links TRBV6-5 with TRBJ1-4, with D unresolved. Trimming left V 2 bases short and J 0 bases short, with 4 bases between. The CDR3 is made up of 14 amino acids. Per germline, CDR1 MNHEY and CDR2 SVGAGI. The CDR3 nucleotides are TGTGCCAGCAGTTACAGAGCAACTAATGAAAAACTGTTTTTT. Translation gives CASSYRATNEKLFF.

In its sample, this clone is medium-sized (0.01 to 0.1%). This rearrangement joins TRBV7-9 to TRBJ2-3, with 7 bases lining up with TRBD1. In germline, CDR1 is SEHNR, CDR2 FQNEAQ (reference sequence). V lost 6 bases, J lost 0 bases, and 0 bases stayed unmatched. The CDR3 has 13 residues. The CDR3 DNA sequence: TGTGCCAGCAGACAGGGGAGCACAGATACGCAGTATTTT. As protein: CASRQGSTDTQYF.

This clone came up once. The chain joins TRBV3-1 (or the pseudogene TRBV3-2) to TRBJ2-5; the match to TRBD2 covers 8 bases. Losses at the gene ends were 3 bases for V and 3 bases for J; bases not matched to a gene: 12. Germline V gene lookup returns CDR1 LGHDT and CDR2 YNNKEL (reference sequence). The CDR3 covers 17 residues. Here the CDR3 reads CASSHRYRGGEEETQYF. The CDR3 DNA reads TGTGCCAGCAGCCACCGATACCGGGGGGGGGAGGAAGAGACCCAGTACTTC.

The genes are TRBV11-2 and TRBJ2-7; no definite D call. The CDR3 consists of 13 residues. With 5 bases removed from V and 3 bases from J, the gap between germline ends came to 11 bases. Germline loops: CDR1 SGHAT, CDR2 FQNNGV. CDR3 region: CASSPRLLYEQYF. The CDR3 region has the DNA TGTGCCAGCAGCCCGCGTCTCCTCTACGAGCAGTACTTC.

This clone has a single count. The chain uses TRBV6-2 or TRBV6-3 and TRBJ2-5; 13 bases line up with TRBD2. There are 16 residues in the CDR3. J gave up 4 bases and V 6 bases, and 8 bases lay outside the gene matches. Germline V gives CDR1 MNHEY, CDR2 SVGEGT. In DNA, the CDR3 is TGTGCCAGCAGCCTGCCACTAGCGGGAGGGGGAGAGACCCAGTACTTC. This gives the protein CASSLPLAGGGETQYF.

V and J are TRBV10-3 and TRBJ2-1; D unresolved. Trimming left V 0 bases short and J 6 bases short, with 9 bases between. The germline V gene has CDR1 ENHRY and CDR2 SYGVKD. This CDR3 is built from 14 residues. CDR3 coding DNA: TGTGCCATCAGTGAGTCCAACTTAGTCAATGAGCAGTTCTTC. It translates to CAISESNLVNEQFF.

The V gene is TRBV27, the J gene TRBJ2-7; weak D call: TRBD2 (6 bases). V dropped 2 bases and J dropped 4 bases, with 12 bases sitting between them. This CDR3 region has 14 residues. Germline lookup yields CDR1 MNHEY and CDR2 SMNVEV (reference sequence). The CDR3: CASSLGREGYEQYF. CDR3 coding DNA: TGTGCCAGCAGTTTAGGGCGGGAAGGTTACGAGCAGTACTTC.

This rearrangement joins TRBV5-1 to TRBJ1-2, with D uncertain. CDR3 size: 13 residues. Germline CDR1 reads SGHRS; CDR2 reads YFSETQ. The V and J ends lost 3 bases and 0 bases respectively, with 6 bases between them. The CDR3 reads CASSSEANYGYTF. Written as DNA, the CDR3 is TGCGCCAGCAGCTCAGAGGCTAACTATGGCTACACCTTC. The full variable domain, in which reference TRBV5-1 and TRBJ1-2 provide the parts outside the CDR3, is KAGVTQTPRYLIKTRGQQVTLSCSPISGHRSVSWYQQTPGQGLQFLFEYFSETQRNKGNFPGRFSGRQFSNSRSEMNVSTLELGDSALYLCASSSEANYGYTFGSGTRLTVV.